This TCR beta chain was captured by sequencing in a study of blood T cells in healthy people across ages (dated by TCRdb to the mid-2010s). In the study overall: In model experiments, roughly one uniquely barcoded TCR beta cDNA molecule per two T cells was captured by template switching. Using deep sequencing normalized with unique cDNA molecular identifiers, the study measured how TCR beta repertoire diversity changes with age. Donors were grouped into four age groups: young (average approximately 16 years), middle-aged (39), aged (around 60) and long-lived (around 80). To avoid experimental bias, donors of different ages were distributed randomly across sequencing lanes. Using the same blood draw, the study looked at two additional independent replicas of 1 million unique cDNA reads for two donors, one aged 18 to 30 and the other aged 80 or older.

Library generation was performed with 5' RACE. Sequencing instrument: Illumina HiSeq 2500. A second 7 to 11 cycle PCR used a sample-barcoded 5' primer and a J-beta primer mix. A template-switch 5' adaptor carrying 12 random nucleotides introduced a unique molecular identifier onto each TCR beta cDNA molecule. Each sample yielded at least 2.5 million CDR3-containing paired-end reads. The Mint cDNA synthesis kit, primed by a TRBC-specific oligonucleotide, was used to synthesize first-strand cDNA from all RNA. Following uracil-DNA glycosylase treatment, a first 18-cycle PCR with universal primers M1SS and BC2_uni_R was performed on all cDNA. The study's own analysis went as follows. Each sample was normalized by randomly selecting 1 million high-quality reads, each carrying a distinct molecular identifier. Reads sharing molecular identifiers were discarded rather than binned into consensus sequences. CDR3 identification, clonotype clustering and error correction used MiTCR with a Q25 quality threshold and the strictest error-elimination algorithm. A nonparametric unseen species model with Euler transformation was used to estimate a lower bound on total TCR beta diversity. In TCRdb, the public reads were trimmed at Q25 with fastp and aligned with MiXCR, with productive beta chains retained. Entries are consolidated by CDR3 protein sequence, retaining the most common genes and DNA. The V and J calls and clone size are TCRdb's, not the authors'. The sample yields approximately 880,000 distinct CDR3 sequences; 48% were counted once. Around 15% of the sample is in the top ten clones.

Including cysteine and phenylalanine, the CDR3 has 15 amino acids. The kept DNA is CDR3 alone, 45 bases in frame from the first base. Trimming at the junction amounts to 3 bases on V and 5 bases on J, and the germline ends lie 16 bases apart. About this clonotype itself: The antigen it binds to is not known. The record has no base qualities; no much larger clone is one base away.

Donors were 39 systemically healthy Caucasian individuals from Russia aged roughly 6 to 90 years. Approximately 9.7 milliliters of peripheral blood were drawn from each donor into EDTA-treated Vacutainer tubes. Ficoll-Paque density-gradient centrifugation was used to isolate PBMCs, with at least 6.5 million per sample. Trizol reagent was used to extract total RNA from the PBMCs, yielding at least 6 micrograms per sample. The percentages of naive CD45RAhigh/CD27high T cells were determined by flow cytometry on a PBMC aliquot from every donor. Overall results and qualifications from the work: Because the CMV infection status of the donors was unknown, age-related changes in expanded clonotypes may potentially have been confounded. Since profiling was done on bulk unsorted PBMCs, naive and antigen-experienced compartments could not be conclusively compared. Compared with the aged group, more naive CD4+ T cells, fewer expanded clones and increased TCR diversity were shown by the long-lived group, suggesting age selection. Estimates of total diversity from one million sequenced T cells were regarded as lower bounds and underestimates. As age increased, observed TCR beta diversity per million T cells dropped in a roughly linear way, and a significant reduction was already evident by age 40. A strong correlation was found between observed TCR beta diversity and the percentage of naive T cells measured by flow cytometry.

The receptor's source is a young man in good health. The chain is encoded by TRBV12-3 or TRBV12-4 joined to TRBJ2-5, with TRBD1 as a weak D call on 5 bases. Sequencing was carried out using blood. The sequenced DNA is TGTGCCAGCAGTTTTGATCCAGGGTATAGGGAGACCCAGTACTTC. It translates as CASSFDPGYRETQYF.